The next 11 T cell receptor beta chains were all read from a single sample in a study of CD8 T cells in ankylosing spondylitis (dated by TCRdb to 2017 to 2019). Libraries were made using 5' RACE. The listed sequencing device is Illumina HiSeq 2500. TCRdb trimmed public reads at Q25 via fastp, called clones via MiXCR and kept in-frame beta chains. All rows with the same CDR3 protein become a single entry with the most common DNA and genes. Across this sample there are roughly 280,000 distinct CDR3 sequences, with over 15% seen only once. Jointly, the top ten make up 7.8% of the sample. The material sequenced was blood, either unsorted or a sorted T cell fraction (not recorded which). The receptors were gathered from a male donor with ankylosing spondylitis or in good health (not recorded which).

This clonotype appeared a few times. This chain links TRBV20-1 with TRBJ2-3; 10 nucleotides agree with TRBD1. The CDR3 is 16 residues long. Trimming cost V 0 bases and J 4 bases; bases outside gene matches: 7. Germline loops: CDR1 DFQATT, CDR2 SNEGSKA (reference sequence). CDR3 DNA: TGCAGTGCTAGAGATACGACAGGGGGCCTGGCAGATACGCAGTATTTT. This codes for CSARDTTGGLADTQYF.

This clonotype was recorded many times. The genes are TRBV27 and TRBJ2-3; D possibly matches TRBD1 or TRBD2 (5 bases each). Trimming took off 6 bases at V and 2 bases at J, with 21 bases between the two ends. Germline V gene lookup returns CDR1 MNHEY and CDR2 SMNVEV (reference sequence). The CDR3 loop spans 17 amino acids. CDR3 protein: CASSLSIGDPYTDTQYF. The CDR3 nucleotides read TGTGCCAGCAGCCTGTCTATTGGGGACCCTTACACAGATACGCAGTATTTT.

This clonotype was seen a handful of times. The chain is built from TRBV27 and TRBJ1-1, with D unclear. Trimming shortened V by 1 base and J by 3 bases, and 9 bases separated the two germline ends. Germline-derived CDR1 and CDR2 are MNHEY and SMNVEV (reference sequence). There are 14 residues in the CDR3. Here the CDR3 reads CASSLFSRDTEAFF. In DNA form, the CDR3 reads TGTGCCAGCAGTTTATTTAGTCGGGACACTGAAGCTTTCTTT.

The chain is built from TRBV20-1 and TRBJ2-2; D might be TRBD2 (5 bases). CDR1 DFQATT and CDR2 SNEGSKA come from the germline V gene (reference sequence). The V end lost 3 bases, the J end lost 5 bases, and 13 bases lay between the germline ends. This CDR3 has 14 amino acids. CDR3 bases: TGCAGTGCTAGGAAGGGAGCCAATACCGGGGAGCTGTTTTTT. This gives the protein CSARKGANTGELFF.

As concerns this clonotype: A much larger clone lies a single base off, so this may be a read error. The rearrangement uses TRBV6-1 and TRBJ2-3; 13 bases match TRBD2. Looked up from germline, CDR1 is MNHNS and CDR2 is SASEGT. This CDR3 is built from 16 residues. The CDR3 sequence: CARSKGLAGTTDTQYF. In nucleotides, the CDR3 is TGTGCCCGCAGTAAGGGACTAGCGGGAACCACAGATACGCAGTATTTT.

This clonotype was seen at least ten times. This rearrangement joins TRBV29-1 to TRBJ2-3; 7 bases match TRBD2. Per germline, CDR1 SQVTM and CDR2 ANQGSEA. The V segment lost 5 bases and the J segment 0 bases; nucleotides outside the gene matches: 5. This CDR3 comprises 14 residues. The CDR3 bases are TGCAGCGTTTCGCGCGGGGGAAGCACAGATACGCAGTATTTT. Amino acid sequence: CSVSRGGSTDTQYF.

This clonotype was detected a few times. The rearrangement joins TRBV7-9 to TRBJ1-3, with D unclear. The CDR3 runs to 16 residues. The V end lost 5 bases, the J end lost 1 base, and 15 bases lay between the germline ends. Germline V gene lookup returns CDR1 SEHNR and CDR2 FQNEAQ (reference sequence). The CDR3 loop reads CASSLLGFTSGNTIYF. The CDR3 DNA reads TGTGCCAGCAGCCTACTCGGATTCACTTCTGGAAACACCATATATTTT.

CDR3 protein: CASSLIPGTSGANVLTF. DNA of the CDR3: TGTGCCAGCAGCTTAATCCCAGGCACCTCTGGGGCCAACGTCCTGACTTTC. This sequence joins TRBV7-9 and TRBJ2-6; D is uncertain. Trimming took off 2 bases at V and 0 bases at J, with 11 bases between the two ends. This CDR3 has 17 residues. CDR1 and CDR2 from the germline V gene are SEHNR and FQNEAQ (reference sequence). The entire variable domain, with the rest obtained from reference TRBV7-9 and TRBJ2-6, is as follows: DTGVSQNPRHKITKRGQNVTFRCDPISEHNRLYWYRQTLGQGPEFLTYFQNEAQLEKSRLLSDRFSAERPKGSFSTLEIQRTEQGDSAMYLCASSLIPGTSGANVLTFGAGSRLTVL.

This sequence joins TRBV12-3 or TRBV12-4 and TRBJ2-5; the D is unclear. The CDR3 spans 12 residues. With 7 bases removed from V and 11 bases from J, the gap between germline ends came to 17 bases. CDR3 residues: CASNYPDGPQYF. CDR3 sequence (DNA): TGTGCCAGCAATTACCCCGACGGACCTCAGTACTTC.

As DNA, the CDR3 is TGTGCCACCAGCAGGGCCGGGGGTCTGGTGTATTTT. Encoded protein: CATSRAGGLVYF. The J gene is TRBJ2-3, the V gene TRBV15, with D perhaps TRBD2 (6 bases). V was clipped by 3 bases and J by 14 bases, with 15 bases between them. Germline CDR1 is LNHNV and CDR2 is YYDKDF (reference sequence). The CDR3 totals 12 residues.

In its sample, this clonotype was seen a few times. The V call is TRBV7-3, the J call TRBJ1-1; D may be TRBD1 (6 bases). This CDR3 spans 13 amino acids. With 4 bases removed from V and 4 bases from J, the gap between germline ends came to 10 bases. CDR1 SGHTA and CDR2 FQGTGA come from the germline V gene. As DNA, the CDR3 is TGTGCCAGCAGCTACGGGACAACCACTGAAGCTTTCTTT. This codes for CASSYGTTTEAFF.